The TCR beta chain under discussion was sequenced for a study of CD8 T cells in Susac syndrome (dated by TCRdb to about 2019). Regarding the research as a whole: Of the Susac syndrome patients who were sequenced, roughly 6 had clinically active disease and roughly eight were in clinical remission. At blood withdrawal, Susac syndrome patients were either therapy-naive, taking corticosteroids (in some cases with IVIg as well), or taking IVIg alone. Whether CD8+ T cell activation and differentiation in Susac syndrome was antigen driven was tested using repertoire sequencing.

As regards this clonotype: Its antigen is still unknown. Base-call qualities are not available, and no considerably larger clone is one nucleotide away.

RNA was extracted with the RNeasy kit and roughly 0.45 to 1 ug was reverse transcribed using random hexamers. The immunoSEQ multiplex PCR assay, which covers 54 Vbeta and 13 Jbeta segments, was used to amplify TCR beta CDR3 regions. PCR amplification bias was corrected by using a synthetic template baseline for primer optimization and computational correction. On the authors' methods: Reads were assigned to V, D and J genes according to IMGT and analyzed in immunoSEQ Analyzer, with only productive sequences retained. To calculate clonality, Shannon entropy was normalized by log2 of the number of productive unique sequences and then subtracted from one. For each patient and control, public and private clones were evaluated among the 100 most prevalent clones. Clones were defined as Susac-specific if absent from the healthy and MS cohorts, from under 1,200 published viral clones and from other ImmuneACCESS disease sequences. The public reads were reanalyzed by TCRdb: fastp trimming at Q25, MiXCR alignment, in-frame beta chains only. Rows with one shared CDR3 protein collapse into an entry with the most common genes and DNA. The V and J calls here are based on TCRdb, not the publication. This sample is represented by some 240,000 distinct CDR3 sequences; about 96% of them were singletons. The leading ten clones occupy about 0.094% of the sample.

High-throughput TCR beta sequencing profiled peripheral blood CD8+ and CD4+ T cells from healthy donors, Susac syndrome patients and multiple sclerosis patients. Susac syndrome patients met recently defined diagnostic criteria for definite or probable disease. Bulk CD8+ and CD4+ T cells were purified by magnetic negative isolation, whereas CD8+ TEMRA cells were enriched by FACS. Blood was collected in EDTA tubes and processed within 24 hours, with PBMCs isolated through density gradient centrifugation. PBMCs intended for TCR sequencing were cryopreserved in liquid nitrogen and thawed later in a water bath at 37 degrees C. The sorted or isolated CD4+, CD8+ and CD8+ TEMRA cells had a purity of 90% or higher. The full study reports these points: No clonal expansion was detected in the CD4+ T cell repertoire of Susac syndrome patients. The TCR sequencing and HLA analysis was acknowledged to have included a relatively small number of individuals.

This TCR was recovered from a human donor with Susac syndrome. Sequenced material: CD4+ T cells from PBMCs.

The CDR3 protein sequence reads: CASGLYEQYF. The sequenced DNA is TGTGCCAGCGGGCTCTACGAGCAGTACTTC. The V gene is TRBV28 and the J gene is TRBJ2-7; the D gene is not confidently resolved. Based on the germline V gene, the CDR1 and CDR2 sequences are MDHEN and SYDVKM. V is shortened by 8 bases, J by 3 bases, and the region joining them spans 5 bases. Counted from cysteine to phenylalanine, this CDR3 has 10 amino acids. Of the read, only the CDR3 DNA is kept; its 30 bases are in frame from base 1.